This T cell receptor beta chain was recovered during a study of human T cells and chemical hapten exposure. Background on the study: Across its roughly 25 weeks, the study gave patients weekly diphenylcyclopropenone doses to the scalp.

This clonotype was observed a few times. As yet, its antigen is unknown. Whole-study findings and limits: As patch test score rose, PT1 expanded TCR counts tended to rise as well. DPC sensitization left the count of TCRs above 1 in 1000 unchanged.

Methods used by the authors: Ranging from roughly 20,000 to 690,600, TCR counts per sample had a median value of around 100,000. Via MiXCR, TCRdb re-called the RACE reads, giving one row per CDR3 protein. These V and J calls rely on TCRdb rather than the paper's analysis. The data hold 190,000 or so distinct CDR3 sequences, with around 30% observed a single time. J was trimmed by 6 bases and V by 3 bases; bases with no gene match: 8. This CDR3 comprises 17 residues. The germline V gene has CDR1 SGHDT and CDR2 YYEEEE. Time point denoted: pre-sensitization, week 0. Treatment noted: therapeutic diphenylcyclopropenone sensitization with weekly scalp DPC.

This chain joins TRBV5-6 and TRBJ2-1, with 14 bases that match TRBD2. This material consisted of whole blood, taken in connection with sensitization to the hapten diphenylcyclopropenone (DPC). The receptor was isolated from a woman in her thirties with alopecia areata. Some clones in this sample may be carry-over from other donors' samples. This CDR3 reads CASSWTSGGPTTNEQFF. For the CDR3, the DNA is TGTGCCAGCAGCTGGACTAGCGGGGGGCCGACGACCAATGAGCAGTTCTTC.